The sequence of this T cell receptor beta chain was determined in a study of T cell repertoires in cytomegalovirus infection. For the study at large: CMV epitopes in the study were HLA-C-restricted (recently identified) and HLA-B-restricted (well studied). Public TCR beta signatures provided an indication of both CMV infection and a matching HLA type. General study findings and limits: Clonotypes of TCR beta that were HLA-C-restricted and CMV-specific dominated the ex vivo response. CMV carriers with the relevant HLA were identified by cumulative public TCR beta family frequency.

This CDR3 region has 15 residues. CDR1 and CDR2 from the germline V gene are SEHNR and FQNEAQ (reference sequence). J gave up 6 bases and V 6 bases, and 10 bases lay outside the gene matches. Only a few counts were recorded for this clonotype. As yet, its antigen is unknown. TCRdb reanalysed the reads using MiXCR and keeps one entry per CDR3 protein. The repertoire consists of 700,000 to 850,000 distinct CDR3 sequences, with 30% to 35% occurring once and the leading ten covering around 11%. The chain links TRBV7-9 to TRBJ2-5; TRBD1 matches at 10 bases. The input for sequencing was cultured CD8+ T cells from PBMCs, taken from culture after CMV antigen stimulation. The receptor comes from a human donor in good health (CMV status not recorded). Some clones in this sample may be carry-over from other donors' samples. CDR3 nucleotides: TGTGCCAGCAGACCGGGGACAGGGGACGCAAAGACCCAGTACTTC. It is translated as CASRPGTGDAKTQYF.